Listed below are T cell receptor beta chains from one sample, sequenced in a study of CD8 T cells in ankylosing spondylitis. TCRdb independently ran MiXCR on the 5' RACE reads; one entry per CDR3 protein. The sample records 85,000 to 90,000 distinct CDR3 sequences, approximately 30% being singletons. Input material: blood, either unsorted or a sorted T cell fraction (not recorded which). The receptors were gathered from a male donor with ankylosing spondylitis or in good health (not recorded which). The CDR3 runs from the conserved cysteine through the conserved F or W. Fields, in order: D gene, J gene, V gene, clone size, CDR3 protein, CDR3 DNA. A D gene is named only where the DNA matches it firmly. Some rows mark clone size as missing; the rest say once, few, many or name a class of expanded clone.

TRBD2 TRBJ2-3 TRBV5-1 once CASSAGLPDTDTQYF TGCGCCAGCAGCGCGGGACTACCAGACACAGATACGCAGTATTTT
- TRBJ1-1 TRBV5-1 - CASSSPGLNFAGVPEAFF TGCGCCAGCAGCTCCCCTGGGCTAAACTTCGCAGGGGTCCCTGAAGCTTTCTTT
- TRBJ2-3 TRBV5-6 few CASSLAYPATSTDTQYF TGTGCCAGCAGCTTGGCCTATCCCGCCACCAGCACAGATACGCAGTATTTT
TRBD1 TRBJ2-3 TRBV5-1 - CASLPTGTGIGTDTQYF TGCGCCAGCCTCCCCACCGGGACAGGGATCGGCACAGATACGCAGTATTTT
TRBD1 TRBJ2-1 TRBV5-1 once CASSAAGTGKSDEQFF TGCGCCAGCAGCGCCGCCGGGACAGGGAAATCGGATGAGCAGTTCTTC
- TRBJ2-1 TRBV5-6 few CASRQGASSYNEQFF TGTGCCAGCCGTCAAGGCGCGAGCTCCTACAATGAGCAGTTCTTC
- TRBJ2-1 TRBV2 many CASSGGRGEWNEQFF TGTGCCAGCAGTGGGGGAAGGGGGGAGTGGAATGAGCAGTTCTTC
- TRBJ2-1 TRBV20-1 - CSASPLLEQFF TGCAGTGCTAGTCCCCTCCTGGAGCAGTTCTTC
- TRBJ1-4 TRBV7-9 few CASSSAGREKLFF TGTGCCAGCAGCTCCGCAGGTCGAGAAAAACTGTTTTTT
- TRBJ2-1 TRBV7-6 few CASSFTPFNEQFF TGTGCCAGCAGCTTTACCCCATTCAATGAGCAGTTCTTC
- TRBJ1-1 TRBV27 - CASSHQAVAEAFF TGTGCCAGCAGTCATCAGGCTGTGGCTGAAGCTTTCTTT
- TRBJ2-4 TRBV29-1 once CSVVNSDIQYF TGCAGCGTAGTTAACAGTGACATTCAGTACTTC
- TRBJ1-3 TRBV6-5 few CASIDGGTIYF TGTGCCAGCATCGACGGGGGGACCATATATTTT
- TRBJ1-2 TRBV29-1 - CSYFSSDGYTF TGCAGCTATTTCTCTTCCGATGGCTACACCTTC
TRBD2 TRBJ2-7 TRBV10-3 - CATWTSGGYEQYF TGTGCCACCTGGACTAGCGGGGGGTACGAGCAGTACTTC
TRBD1 TRBJ1-2 TRBV19 - CASSIGQGETYGYTF TGTGCCAGTAGCATCGGACAGGGTGAGACCTATGGCTACACCTTC
TRBD1 TRBJ1-1 TRBV10-3 few CAISEPGQTKNTEAFF TGTGCCATCAGTGAGCCGGGACAGACTAAGAACACTGAAGCTTTCTTT
TRBD1 TRBJ2-7 TRBV2 few CASRGTGRYEQYF TGTGCCAGCAGAGGGACAGGGCGATACGAGCAGTACTTC
- TRBJ2-5 TRBV7-2 - CASSLGQHQETQYF TGTGCCAGCAGCTTAGGACAGCATCAAGAGACCCAGTACTTC
TRBD1 TRBJ2-7 TRBV10-3 - CAIREDREAYEQYF TGTGCCATCAGGGAGGACAGGGAGGCCTACGAGCAGTACTTC
- TRBJ1-3 TRBV15 - CATSRVRGSGNTIYF TGTGCCACCAGCAGAGTCAGGGGCTCTGGAAACACCATATATTTT
- TRBJ1-6 TRBV28 - CASSFPASYNSPLHF TGTGCCAGCAGTTTCCCCGCATCCTATAATTCACCCCTCCACTTT
- TRBJ1-1 TRBV6-1 - CASRLQATTEAFF TGTGCCAGCAGGCTTCAGGCTACCACTGAAGCTTTCTTT
- TRBJ1-5 TRBV7-2 few CASSFRGQRPQHF TGTGCCAGCAGCTTCCGGGGGCAGCGGCCCCAGCATTTT
- TRBJ1-5 TRBV15 few CATSRDSGHPNQPQHF TGTGCCACCAGCAGAGATTCAGGGCACCCTAATCAGCCCCAGCATTTT
- TRBJ1-1 TRBV29-1 - CSGTRGTMNTEAFF TGCAGCGGGACGAGGGGGACTATGAACACTGAAGCTTTCTTT
- TRBJ1-6 TRBV7-8 few CASSSWRLSAGNSPLHF TGTGCCAGCAGCTCTTGGCGCCTTTCGGCAGGGAATTCACCCCTCCACTTT
- TRBJ1-3 TRBV29-1 - CSGTISGNTIYF TGCAGCGGGACCATCTCTGGAAACACCATATATTTT
- TRBJ2-1 TRBV7-9 - CASSSEGGGNEQFF TGTGCCAGCAGCTCAGAGGGGGGCGGGAATGAGCAGTTCTTC
- TRBJ1-1 TRBV7-9 few CASSLITEAFF TGTGCCAGCAGCTTAATCACTGAAGCTTTCTTT
- TRBJ2-5 TRBV24-1 - CATSEPVQGRETQYF TGTGCCACCAGTGAACCTGTACAGGGACGAGAGACCCAGTACTTC
- TRBJ1-1 TRBV28 - CAVTEGPSSTEAFF TGTGCCGTTACCGAGGGGCCGTCGAGCACTGAAGCTTTCTTT
TRBD1 TRBJ2-5 TRBV29-1 few CSVEKDRAGETQYF TGCAGCGTTGAAAAAGACAGGGCTGGAGAGACCCAGTACTTC
- TRBJ2-7 TRBV5-5 few CASSLIPGDPPYEQYF TGTGCCAGCAGCTTAATCCCAGGGGACCCACCCTACGAGCAGTACTTC
TRBD2 TRBJ2-5 TRBV20-1 - CSADPSGLANQETQYF TGCAGTGCTGATCCCTCGGGACTAGCAAACCAAGAGACCCAGTACTTC
- TRBJ1-1 TRBV20-1 few CSARDGPGGEAFF TGCAGTGCTAGAGATGGTCCGGGAGGGGAAGCTTTCTTT
TRBD1 TRBJ1-1 TRBV25-1 - CASSGDRGAFF TGTGCCAGCAGTGGGGACAGGGGAGCTTTCTTT
- TRBJ2-1 TRBV2 few CASIGTLLSEQFF TGTGCCAGCATTGGGACTCTCCTCAGTGAGCAGTTCTTC
- TRBJ1-2 TRBV6-1 few CASSGREFDGYTF TGTGCCAGCAGCGGCAGGGAGTTCGATGGCTACACCTTC
TRBD2 TRBJ2-5 TRBV20-1 many CSARVDMSSGMEVETQYF TGCAGTGCTAGAGTCGACATGTCAAGCGGGATGGAAGTGGAGACCCAGTACTTC
TRBD1 TRBJ1-1 TRBV20-1 - CSAHKGGGTEAFF TGCAGTGCTCATAAAGGGGGCGGCACTGAAGCTTTCTTT
TRBD1 TRBJ1-2 TRBV5-1 once CASSLNIFVGGRGYGYTF TGCGCCAGCAGCTTGAATATATTCGTCGGCGGCAGGGGGTATGGCTACACCTTC
TRBD2 TRBJ2-5 TRBV20-1 many CSVARELSETQYF TGCAGTGTGGCGCGGGAGTTATCAGAGACCCAGTACTTC
- TRBJ2-7 TRBV12-3/TRBV12-4 few CASSADRSEQYF TGTGCCAGCAGTGCGGACAGATCCGAGCAGTACTTC
- TRBJ2-2 TRBV11-3 - CASSPVNTGELFF TGTGCCAGCAGCCCAGTGAACACCGGGGAGCTGTTTTTT
TRBD2 TRBJ2-1 TRBV5-6 - CASSLVLAVYNEQFF TGTGCCAGCAGCTTGGTCCTAGCGGTCTACAATGAGCAGTTCTTC
TRBD2 TRBJ2-5 TRBV20-1 - CSAVGLVGKETQYF TGCAGTGCCGTAGGACTAGTGGGTAAAGAGACCCAGTACTTC
- TRBJ2-5 TRBV7-2 - CASSLLRAGQETQYF TGTGCCAGCAGCTTGTTGCGGGCGGGCCAAGAGACCCAGTACTTC
TRBD1 TRBJ1-1 TRBV7-6 - CASSRLPGQGETEAFF TGTGCCAGCAGTCGCTTACCGGGACAGGGGGAAACTGAAGCTTTCTTT
- TRBJ1-2 TRBV6-1 - CASSPARGGGGYTF TGTGCCAGCAGTCCCGCTCGGGGTGGTGGCGGCTACACCTTC
- TRBJ1-1 TRBV7-2 - CASSPPGGSYTEAFF TGTGCCAGCAGCCCCCCTGGGGGGAGTTACACTGAAGCTTTCTTT
TRBD1 TRBJ2-6 TRBV18 - CASSPDRYTSGANVLTF TGTGCCAGCTCACCGGACAGGTATACGTCTGGGGCCAACGTCCTGACTTTC
- TRBJ1-1 TRBV5-1 - CASSFSGVDTEAFF TGCGCCAGCAGCTTTTCAGGAGTTGACACTGAAGCTTTCTTT
TRBD2 TRBJ2-7 TRBV5-1 few CASSPGALAGGYEQYF TGCGCCAGCAGCCCCGGAGCACTAGCGGGAGGCTACGAGCAGTACTTC
- TRBJ2-1 TRBV15 few CATSRDRRTSYNEQFF TGTGCCACCAGCAGAGATCGTCGGACCTCCTACAATGAGCAGTTCTTC
- TRBJ1-2 TRBV7-3 many CASSLQPNYGYTF TGTGCCAGCAGCTTACAGCCTAACTATGGCTACACCTTC
- TRBJ2-6 TRBV3-1 - CASSQALGSGANVLTF TGTGCCAGCAGCCAAGCTCTGGGCTCTGGGGCCAACGTCCTGACTTTC
TRBD1 TRBJ2-5 TRBV7-8 - CASSLLRGGPETQYF TGTGCCAGCAGCTTACTACGAGGGGGCCCAGAGACCCAGTACTTC
- TRBJ1-1 TRBV5-1 once CASSGTADTEAFF TGCGCCAGCAGCGGAACAGCGGACACTGAAGCTTTCTTT
- TRBJ1-5 TRBV11-2 - CASSLFPGSNQPQHF TGTGCCAGCAGCTTATTTCCGGGGAGCAATCAGCCCCAGCATTTT